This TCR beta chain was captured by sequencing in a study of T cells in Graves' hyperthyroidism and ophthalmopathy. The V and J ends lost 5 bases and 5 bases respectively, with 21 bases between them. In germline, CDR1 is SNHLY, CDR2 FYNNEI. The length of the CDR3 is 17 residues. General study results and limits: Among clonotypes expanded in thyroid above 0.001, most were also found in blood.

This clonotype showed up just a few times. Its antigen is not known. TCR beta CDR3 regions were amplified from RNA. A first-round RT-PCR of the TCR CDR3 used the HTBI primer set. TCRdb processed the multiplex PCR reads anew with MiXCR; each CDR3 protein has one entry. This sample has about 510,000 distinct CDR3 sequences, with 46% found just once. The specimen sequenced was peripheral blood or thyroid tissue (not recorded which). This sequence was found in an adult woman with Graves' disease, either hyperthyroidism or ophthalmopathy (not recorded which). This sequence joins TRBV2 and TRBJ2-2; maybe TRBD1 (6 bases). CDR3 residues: CASSPSLGRGRTGELFF. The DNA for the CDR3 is TGTGCCAGCAGTCCCTCATTAGGCAGGGGAAGAACCGGGGAGCTGTTTTTT.